The 29 T cell receptor beta chains in this list originate from one sample, sequenced in a study of blood T cell repertoires in COVID-19. Profiled with immunoSEQ multiplex PCR; TCRdb holds only in-frame clones, not every one. The repertoire holds approximately 170,000 clones, with about four fifths as singletons. Material: peripheral blood. The receptors derive from a man aged 65 to 79 who had recovered from COVID-19.

This chain links TRBV19 with TRBJ2-3; TRBD2 matches at 12 bases. Trimming cost V 6 bases and J 2 bases; bases outside gene matches: 6. Looked up from germline, CDR1 is LNHDA and CDR2 is SQIVND (reference sequence). The CDR3 runs 16 residues. The CDR3 sequence: CASSQGLAGLTDTQYF. The CDR3 DNA is TGTGCCAGTAGCCAGGGACTAGCGGGCCTCACAGATACGCAGTATTTT.

This clone was detected once. V and J are TRBV28 and TRBJ2-7, with D possibly being TRBD2 (5 bases). V was clipped by 5 bases and J by 3 bases, with 11 bases between them. Germline V CDR1 and CDR2: MDHEN, SYDVKM. The CDR3 totals 13 residues. The CDR3 reads CASSPPRVYEQYF. DNA of the CDR3: TGTGCCAGCAGTCCCCCGAGGGTCTACGAGCAGTACTTC.

The chain uses TRBV24-1 and TRBJ2-3; no clear D. CDR3 length equals 13 residues. Germline-derived CDR1 and CDR2 are KGHDR and SFDVKD. Trimming removed 5 bases from V and 4 bases from J, with 9 bases in between. The CDR3, as DNA: TGTGCCACCAGTGGCGAGCTGGCAGATACGCAGTATTTT. It codes for CATSGELADTQYF.

The genes are TRBV2 and TRBJ2-7; D gene unclear. The ends were cut back, 9 bases at V and 2 bases at J, with 11 bases in the middle. The germline V gene encodes CDR1 SNHLY and CDR2 FYNNEI. This CDR3 has 12 amino acids. CDR3 protein: CASHSLAYEQYF. CDR3 in DNA: TGTGCCAGTCATAGTTTAGCCTACGAGCAGTACTTC.

Concerning this clone itself: The DNA is omitted, as the CDR3 cannot be located on it reliably, and the CDR3 follows TCRdb's listing. The chain has TRBV28 and TRBJ1-1; TRBD1 was called by the table and not checked on the DNA. The CDR3 is 13 amino acids in total, end residues counted. The germline gives CDR1 MDHEN, CDR2 SYDVKM. The CDR3 loop is CASSFGQGASTFF.

The chain recombines TRBV12-3 or TRBV12-4 with TRBJ2-5; D not resolved. This CDR3 has 13 amino acids. Trimming took 3 bases from V and 2 from J, leaving 7 bases between them. In DNA, the CDR3 is TGTGCCAGCAGTTTGAACAGTCAAGAGACCCAGTACTTC. This translates into CASSLNSQETQYF.

There are a few counts of this clone. The chain combines TRBV7-9 with TRBJ1-5, with 7 bases matching TRBD1. CDR1 SEHNR and CDR2 FQNEAQ come from the germline V gene (reference sequence). This CDR3 spans 15 amino acids. The V and J ends lost 0 bases and 6 bases, in that order; junction bases with no gene match: 5. CDR3 in amino acids: CASSLAIGGGQPQHF. Written as DNA, the CDR3 is TGTGCCAGCAGCTTAGCGATAGGGGGCGGTCAGCCCCAGCATTTT.

CDR3 loop: CAISPNGQADTEAFF. CDR3 sequence (DNA): TGTGCCATCAGTCCTAATGGACAGGCGGACACTGAAGCTTTCTTT. This chain connects TRBV10-3 to TRBJ1-1; 7 bases align to TRBD1. Germline V gene lookup returns CDR1 ENHRY and CDR2 SYGVKD. With V trimmed by 5 bases and J by 3 bases, 9 bases remained unmatched. The CDR3 contains 15 residues.

The chain is built from TRBV6-1 and TRBJ1-2; 8 positions agree with TRBD1. V was clipped by 2 bases and J by 6 bases; unmatched bases: 11. The germline V gene has CDR1 MNHNS and CDR2 SASEGT. The CDR3 loop spans 16 amino acids. The CDR3 here is CASSELGQDRENGYTF. The CDR3 nucleotides read TGTGCCAGCAGTGAACTGGGACAGGACCGGGAAAATGGCTACACCTTC.

Concerning this clone: Other DNA sequences from this sample encode an identical CDR3 as well. The chain couples TRBV5-1 to TRBJ2-2; a weak D match, TRBD1 (6 bases). Per germline, CDR1 SGHRS and CDR2 YFSETQ. V lost 4 bases and J lost 2, with 12 bases in between. This CDR3 contains 15 residues. This CDR3 reads CASSPRTANTGELFF. DNA for the CDR3: TGCGCCAGCAGCCCCCGGACAGCAAACACCGGGGAGCTGTTTTTT. Full variable domain (missing parts from reference TRBV5-1 and TRBJ2-2): KAGVTQTPRYLIKTRGQQVTLSCSPISGHRSVSWYQQTPGQGLQFLFEYFSETQRNKGNFPGRFSGRQFSNSRSEMNVSTLELGDSALYLCASSPRTANTGELFFGEGSRLTVL.

The chain employs TRBV11-2 and TRBJ2-1; 8 bases line up with TRBD2. CDR1 and CDR2 from the germline V gene are SGHAT and FQNNGV. V shed 2 bases, J shed 4 bases, and the junction held 4 bases outside the gene matches. This CDR3 comprises 15 residues. This CDR3 is CASSLQSSGYNEQFF. DNA of the CDR3: TGTGCCAGCAGCTTACAGTCTAGCGGGTACAATGAGCAGTTCTTC. The full variable domain, its missing parts supplied by reference TRBV11-2 and TRBJ2-1, is EAGVAQSPRYKIIEKRQSVAFWCNPISGHATLYWYQQILGQGPKLLIQFQNNGVVDDSQLPKDRFSAERLKGVDSTLKIQPAKLEDSAVYLCASSLQSSGYNEQFFGPGTRLTVL.

The chain is built from TRBV18 and TRBJ1-6; D not certain. CDR1 is KGHSH and CDR2 is LQKENI in the germline V gene. This CDR3 comprises 14 residues. Trimming stripped 6 bases from V and 4 bases from J, with 10 bases between. The CDR3 protein is CASSPGAYNSPLHF. Written as DNA, the CDR3 is TGTGCCAGCTCTCCGGGAGCATATAATTCACCCCTCCACTTT. Full variable domain (missing parts from reference TRBV18 and TRBJ1-6): NAGVMQNPRHLVRRRGQEARLRCSPMKGHSHVYWYRQLPEEGLKFMVYLQKENIIDESGMPKERFSAEFPKEGPSILRIQQVVRGDSAAYFCASSPGAYNSPLHFGNGTRLTVT.

V and J are TRBV5-5 and TRBJ2-3, with a tentative D call TRBD2 (5 bases). Germline CDR1 SGHKS, CDR2 YYEKEE (reference sequence). The CDR3 consists of 15 residues. Trimming stripped 2 bases from V and 2 bases from J, with 12 bases between. The CDR3 DNA follows: TGTGCCAGCAGCTTACAAACGGGGTACACAGATACGCAGTATTTT. As protein: CASSLQTGYTDTQYF.

The genes are TRBV12-5 and TRBJ1-1; D perhaps matches TRBD1 (6 bases). The V gene lost 5 bases and the J gene lost 4 bases, with 17 bases spanning the gap. CDR1 LGHNT and CDR2 FRNRAP come from the germline V gene. The length of the CDR3 is 15 residues. The CDR3 reads CASGPSQGGGTEAFF. CDR3 coding DNA: TGTGCTAGTGGTCCCTCACAGGGAGGGGGCACTGAAGCTTTCTTT.

The chain employs TRBV10-3 and TRBJ2-1; D is unclear. The V end lost 4 bases, the J end lost 7 bases, and 11 bases lay between the germline ends. The CDR3 spans 13 residues. CDR1 ENHRY and CDR2 SYGVKD come from the germline V gene. CDR3 nucleotide sequence: TGTGCCATCAGTGCTTCGACCGGGAATGAGCAGTTCTTC. The encoded protein is CAISASTGNEQFF.

This chain uses TRBV19 with TRBJ2-1; D uncertain. The CDR3 has 14 residues. Germline V lookup: CDR1 LNHDA, CDR2 SQIVND (reference sequence). V was trimmed by 4 bases and J by 7 bases, leaving 14 bases between them. CDR3 coding DNA: TGTGCCAGTAGTAACATGACATCTTCAAATGAGCAGTTCTTC. It specifies CASSNMTSSNEQFF.

This clone was seen a few times. The chain employs TRBV3-1 (or the pseudogene TRBV3-2) and TRBJ2-1; 7 bases map to TRBD2. This CDR3 is 14 amino acids long. V was clipped by 0 bases and J by 10 bases; unmatched bases: 6. Germline CDR1 reads LGHDT; CDR2 reads YNNKEL (reference sequence). CDR3 amino acids: CASSQDGTTNEQFF. DNA of the CDR3: TGTGCCAGCAGCCAAGATGGGACTACCAACGAGCAGTTCTTC.

The J gene is TRBJ1-3, the V gene TRBV3-1 (or the pseudogene TRBV3-2); a weak D match, TRBD1 (5 bases). The CDR3 covers 13 residues. Germline CDR1 and CDR2: LGHDT and YNNKEL (reference sequence). Trimming stripped 1 base from V and 11 bases from J, with 12 bases between. The DNA for the CDR3 is TGTGCCAGCAGCCAAGCAATGTCGGGGGCCATATATTTT. Translated: CASSQAMSGAIYF.

This clone was seen a few times. The genes are TRBV12-3 or TRBV12-4 and TRBJ2-3; TRBD2 might be the D (6 bases). Trimming removed 8 bases from V and 3 bases from J, with 12 bases in between. The length of the CDR3 is 13 residues. The CDR3 sequence is CASGGSGTDTQYF. The DNA of the CDR3 is TGTGCCAGCGGGGGGTCGGGTACAGATACGCAGTATTTT.

This clone appeared a few times. The V call is TRBV6-2 or TRBV6-3, the J call TRBJ1-2; D gene uncertain. CDR1 is MNHEY and CDR2 is SVGEGT in the germline V gene. The CDR3 sequence is 11 residues long. The V gene lost 5 bases and the J gene lost 3 bases, with 4 bases spanning the gap. The CDR3, as DNA: TGTGCCAGCAGTCCGGACTATGGCTACACCTTC. It codes for CASSPDYGYTF.

The V call is TRBV6-6, the J call TRBJ2-2; TRBD1 might be the D (5 bases). Germline values: CDR1 MNHNY, CDR2 SVGAGI (reference sequence). Between the trimmed V and J ends, which lost 6 bases and 6 bases, there was a span of 14 bases. This CDR3 has 14 residues. CDR3 region: CASRDPGHPGELFF. CDR3 DNA: TGTGCCAGCAGGGACCCCGGACATCCCGGGGAGCTGTTTTTT.

This chain connects TRBV5-1 to TRBJ2-1, with 9 nucleotides matching TRBD2. CDR1 and CDR2 (germline): SGHRS, YFSETQ. V shed 0 bases and J 4 bases; nucleotides not matched to a gene: 5. The CDR3 extends over 16 amino acids. This CDR3 reads CASSLAGGREYNEQFF. The CDR3, as DNA: TGCGCCAGCAGCTTGGCCGGCGGGAGGGAATACAATGAGCAGTTCTTC.

The chain joins TRBV13 to TRBJ2-7; 8 bases map to TRBD2. CDR3 length equals 14 residues. The germline CDR1 and CDR2 sequences are PRHDT and FYEKMQ (reference sequence). With 5 bases clipped from V and 2 bases from J, the junction kept 5 bases outside the gene matches. This chain's CDR3 is CASSTAGVTYEQYF. The DNA for the CDR3 is TGTGCCAGCAGCACAGCGGGAGTGACCTACGAGCAGTACTTC.

The rearrangement links TRBV7-9 to TRBJ2-1; D gene ambiguous. V shed 4 bases and J shed 3 bases, with 7 bases lying between them. The CDR3 contains 13 residues. CDR1 is SEHNR and CDR2 is FQNEAQ in the germline V gene (reference sequence). The CDR3 spells CASSSENYNEQFF. In nucleotides, the CDR3 is TGTGCCAGCAGCTCAGAAAACTACAATGAGCAGTTCTTC.

This clone has a single count. The chain has TRBV28 and TRBJ1-2; TRBD1 might be the D (5 bases). This CDR3 is 13 amino acids long. The V and J ends lost 5 bases and 2 bases respectively, with 9 bases between them. Germline V gene sequence: CDR1 MDHEN, CDR2 SYDVKM. CDR3 nucleotide sequence: TGTGCCAGCAGTGTACAGGAGAACTATGGCTACACCTTC. Encoded protein: CASSVQENYGYTF.

The V and J genes are TRBV5-8 and TRBJ1-2; D ambiguous. Germline V gene sequence: CDR1 SGHTS, CDR2 YDEGEE. CDR3 length: 14 residues. With 1 base removed from V and 0 bases from J, the gap between germline ends came to 7 bases. The CDR3 DNA reads as TGTGCCAGCAGCTTGATGGCAGCTAACTATGGCTACACCTTC. This translates into CASSLMAANYGYTF. The complete variable domain, with remaining parts taken from reference TRBV5-8 and TRBJ1-2, reads EAGVTQSPTHLIKTRGQQATLRCSPISGHTSVYWYQQALGLGLQFLLWYDEGEERNRGNFPPRFSGRQFPNYSSELNVNALELEDSALYLCASSLMAANYGYTFGSGTRLTVV.

The chain has TRBV6-5 and TRBJ2-7; D perhaps matches TRBD1 (6 bases). CDR3 length equals 14 residues. V was clipped by 0 bases and J by 2 bases, with 8 bases between them. The germline V gene encodes CDR1 MNHEY and CDR2 SVGAGI. The CDR3 DNA reads TGTGCCAGCAGTTACTCGAACAGGGCCTACGAGCAGTACTTC. As protein: CASSYSNRAYEQYF.

This sequence joins TRBV4-1 and TRBJ1-3; D ambiguous. There are 15 residues in the CDR3. V dropped 0 bases and J dropped 4 bases, with 10 bases sitting between them. Germline values: CDR1 MGHRA, CDR2 YSYEKL. CDR3 sequence: CASSQDPVLGNTIYF. CDR3 DNA: TGCGCCAGCAGCCAAGATCCGGTTCTGGGAAACACCATATATTTT.

The rearrangement links TRBV5-4 to TRBJ2-2; TRBD1 agrees at 7 bases. Germline CDR1 SGHNT, CDR2 YYREEE (reference sequence). The CDR3 sequence is 14 residues long. The junction had 4 bases not matched to a gene; V was cut back by 1 base and J by 7 bases. CDR3 in amino acids: CASSLLTGNGELFF. CDR3 nucleotide sequence: TGTGCCAGCAGCTTGCTGACAGGGAACGGGGAGCTGTTTTTT. The whole variable domain, filled in from reference TRBV5-4 and TRBJ2-2, reads ETGVTQSPTHLIKTRGQQVTLRCSSQSGHNTVSWYQQALGQGPQFIFQYYREEENGRGNFPPRFSGLQFPNYSSELNVNALELDDSALYLCASSLLTGNGELFFGEGSRLTVL.